Here is one TCR beta chain with its context. What it recognizes is unknown. This entry belongs to a study of radiotherapy plus CTLA-4 blockade in lung cancer. The germline V gene encodes CDR1 WSHSY and CDR2 SAAADI. The CDR3 sequence is 14 residues long. V lost 6 bases, J lost 7 bases, and 18 bases lay in between. Measured with immunoSEQ multiplex PCR; TCRdb has only the in-frame clones, and not every one. The data contain 60,000 to 75,000 clones, approximately 79% of them seen just once; the ten biggest clones take up roughly 15%. Study conclusions and caveats: How blood T cell clones changed early, along with interferon-beta, reportedly forecast response best.

The sequence was obtained from a human donor with non-small cell lung cancer whose response to radiotherapy plus ipilimumab could not be evaluated. Some clones in this sample may be carry-over from other donors' samples. The chain couples TRBV10-2 to TRBJ1-2, with D tentatively TRBD1 (5 bases). The specimen was peripheral blood, collected from a patient treated with radiotherapy plus ipilimumab. The CDR3 region is CASSAGTGTGGYTF. The CDR3 DNA follows: TGCGCCAGCAGCGCCGGGACTGGGACCGGTGGCTACACCTTC.